The clone carrying this T cell receptor beta chain showed up just a few times. Antigen specificity is unknown. This entry comes from a study of molecular identifiers for immune sequencing clone quantification. General observations from the study: Detecting spiked Jurkat TCR RNA from one cell among more than 750,000 naive cells was reportedly possible.

CDR1 SGHKS and CDR2 YYEKEE come from the germline V gene (reference sequence). V was clipped by 4 bases and J by 1 base, with 14 bases between them. CDR3 size: 16 residues. MiXCR, applied by TCRdb to the PCR reads, yields one record per CDR3 protein. The sample shows some 680,000 distinct CDR3 sequences, around 25% of them seen only once. Naive CD8 libraries came from roughly 20,000 to 1,000,000 sorted cells with 10%, 30% or 50% RNA. The sample comprised naive CD8+ T cells from blood, with Jurkat cell RNA spiked in. The subset here: FACS-sorted CD8+CD4-CCR7+CD45RA+ naive T cells. This clonotype was obtained from a human donor in good health. Some libraries in this study had Jurkat cell RNA spiked in. The rearrangement links TRBV5-5 to TRBJ2-2, with D hard to call. This CDR3 is CASSPSRMGNTGELFF. The CDR3 DNA reads as TGTGCCAGCAGCCCATCTAGAATGGGGAACACCGGGGAGCTGTTTTTT.